This entry lists 11 T cell receptor beta chains sequenced from one sample in a study of blood T cells in healthy people across ages. Primed by a sample-barcoded 5' primer and a J-beta primer mix, a second PCR proceeded for roughly 7 to 11 cycles. TCRdb reprocessed the 5' RACE reads via MiXCR and lists one record per CDR3 protein. Found here are 550,000 to 800,000 distinct CDR3 sequences, under 25% of them singletons; the top ten hold 3% to 4%. The sample was blood. All receptors come from a man aged 65 to 85 in good health.

The V gene is TRBV10-3, the J gene TRBJ2-1; 7 bases agree with TRBD1. Unmatched junction bases numbered 2, after V lost 4 bases and J lost 5 bases. The CDR3 consists of 13 residues. CDR1 is ENHRY, CDR2 SYGVKD, per germline. The CDR3 DNA reads as TGTGCCATCAGTGGGGACAGCCACAATGAGCAGTTCTTC. It translates to CAISGDSHNEQFF.

This clonotype has only a few counts. This chain uses TRBV27 with TRBJ2-1; D is perhaps TRBD2 (6 bases). Trimming removed 5 bases from V and 4 bases from J, with 24 bases in between. Germline CDR1 reads MNHEY; CDR2 reads SMNVEV (reference sequence). The CDR3 is 18 amino acids. This CDR3 reads CASSPTGVAAQAYNEQFF. For the CDR3, the DNA is TGTGCCAGCAGTCCCACCGGGGTAGCGGCCCAAGCATACAATGAGCAGTTCTTC.

This chain joins TRBV29-1 and TRBJ2-5, with 12 positions matching TRBD2. The J call may be in error: the DNA end matches TRBJ2-7 better. Germline V gene lookup returns CDR1 SQVTM and CDR2 ANQGSEA. The CDR3 totals 15 residues. CDR3 sequence reads: CSVVRTSGISDEQYF. The CDR3 coding sequence is TGCAGCGTTGTGCGGACTAGCGGGATCAGCGACGAGCAGTACTTC.

The V and J genes are TRBV7-9 and TRBJ2-2; D remains ambiguous. V dropped 5 bases and J dropped 4 bases, with 11 bases sitting between them. The CDR3 contains 14 residues. Germline V gene lookup returns CDR1 SEHNR and CDR2 FQNEAQ (reference sequence). This chain's CDR3 is CASSPPKSTGELFF. CDR3 DNA sequence: TGTGCCAGCAGCCCACCAAAGAGCACCGGGGAGCTGTTTTTT.

This rearrangement joins TRBV19 to TRBJ2-2, with 8 bases that match TRBD2. Germline trimming cut 4 bases from V and 3 bases from J; bases unmatched to any gene: 4. The germline CDR1 and CDR2 sequences are LNHDA and SQIVND (reference sequence). The CDR3 runs 15 residues. For the CDR3, the DNA is TGTGCCAGTAGTAAGCGGGAGATCGACACCGGGGAGCTGTTTTTT. Its translation: CASSKREIDTGELFF.

This clonotype appeared a few times. The CDR3 sequence: CASSAGTMPSYEQYF. DNA of the CDR3: TGTGCCAGTAGTGCCGGGACTATGCCCTCCTACGAGCAGTACTTC. The rearrangement uses TRBV19 and TRBJ2-7, with TRBD2 identical over 7 bases. The CDR3 length is 15 residues. Trimming at V came to 5 bases and at J to 0 bases, leaving 7 bases not matched to a gene. Germline CDR1 and CDR2: LNHDA and SQIVND (reference sequence).

This clonotype came up a few times. The chain couples TRBV27 to TRBJ2-1; D may match TRBD1 or TRBD2 (5 bases each). The length of the CDR3 is 15 residues. Trimming pared 4 bases from V and 10 bases from J, leaving 20 bases between. CDR1 and CDR2 from the germline V gene are MNHEY and SMNVEV (reference sequence). CDR3 residues: CASSYLGPGYEEQFF. The CDR3 DNA reads TGTGCCAGCAGTTACTTGGGACCGGGATACGAGGAGCAGTTCTTC.

V is TRBV5-5 and J is TRBJ2-1; 9 bases align to TRBD1. Germline V gene data show CDR1 as SGHKS and CDR2 as YYEKEE (reference sequence). The CDR3 is 15 amino acids. After removal of 1 base from V and 8 bases from J, the junction contained 7 bases not matched to a gene. CDR3 in amino acids: CASSLMDRGRDEQFF. The CDR3, as DNA: TGTGCCAGCAGCTTGATGGACAGGGGTCGGGATGAGCAGTTCTTC.

The chain is built from TRBV6-1 and TRBJ2-5; TRBD2 matches at 7 bases. The CDR3 is 16 amino acids. V gave up 6 bases and J gave up 2 bases; unmatched junction bases: 12. Germline assignment: CDR1 MNHNS and CDR2 SASEGT. The CDR3 DNA reads as TGTGCCAGCAGGAAAATCGGGAGGAATATACAAGAGACCCAGTACTTC. It specifies CASRKIGRNIQETQYF.

This clonotype was found a few times. The V call is TRBV28, the J call TRBJ2-7; weak D call: TRBD2 (5 bases). Trimming removed 2 bases from V and 5 bases from J, with 13 bases in between. CDR1 is MDHEN and CDR2 is SYDVKM in the germline V gene. The CDR3 is made up of 14 amino acids. The CDR3 here is CASSLRGSFHEQYF. The CDR3, as DNA: TGTGCCAGCAGTTTACGAGGGTCGTTCCACGAGCAGTACTTC.

This clonotype occurred a few times. This rearrangement joins TRBV7-8 to TRBJ2-2; the match to TRBD1 covers 10 bases. CDR1 SGHVS and CDR2 FQNEAQ come from the germline V gene. V lost 5 bases to trimming and J lost 7 bases; unmatched junction nucleotides: 13. This CDR3 is built from 17 residues. For the CDR3, the DNA is TGTGCCAGCAGCCCAAGGGACAGGGGAGTTCGGAGCGGGGAGCTGTTTTTT. Protein product: CASSPRDRGVRSGELFF.